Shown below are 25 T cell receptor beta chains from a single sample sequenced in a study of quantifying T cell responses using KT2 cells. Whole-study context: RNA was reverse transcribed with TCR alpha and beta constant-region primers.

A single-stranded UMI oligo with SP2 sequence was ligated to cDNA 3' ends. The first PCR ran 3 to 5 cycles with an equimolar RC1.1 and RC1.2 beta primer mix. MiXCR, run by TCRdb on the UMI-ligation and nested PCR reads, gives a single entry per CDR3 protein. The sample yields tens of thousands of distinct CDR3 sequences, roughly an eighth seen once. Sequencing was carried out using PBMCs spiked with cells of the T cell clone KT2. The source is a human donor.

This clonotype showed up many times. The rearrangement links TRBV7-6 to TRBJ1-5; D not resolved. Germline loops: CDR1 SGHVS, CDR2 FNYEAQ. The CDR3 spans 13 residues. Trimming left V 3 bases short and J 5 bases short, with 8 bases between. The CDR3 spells CASSLQHDQPQHF. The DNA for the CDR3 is TGTGCCAGCAGCTTGCAGCACGATCAGCCCCAGCATTTT.

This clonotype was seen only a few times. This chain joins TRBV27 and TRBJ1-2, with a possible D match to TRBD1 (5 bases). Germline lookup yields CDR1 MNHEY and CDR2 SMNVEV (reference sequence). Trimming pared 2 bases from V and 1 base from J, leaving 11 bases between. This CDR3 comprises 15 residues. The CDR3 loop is CASSLERGGNYGYTF. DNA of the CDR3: TGTGCCAGCAGTTTAGAAAGGGGAGGTAACTATGGCTACACCTTC.

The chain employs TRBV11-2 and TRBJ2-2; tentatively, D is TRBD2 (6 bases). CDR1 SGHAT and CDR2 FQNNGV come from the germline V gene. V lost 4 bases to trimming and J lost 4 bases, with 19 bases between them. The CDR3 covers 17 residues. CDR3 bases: TGTGCCAGCAGCTCCGCGGGACTCCTATACCTCACCGGGGAGCTGTTTTTT. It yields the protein CASSSAGLLYLTGELFF.

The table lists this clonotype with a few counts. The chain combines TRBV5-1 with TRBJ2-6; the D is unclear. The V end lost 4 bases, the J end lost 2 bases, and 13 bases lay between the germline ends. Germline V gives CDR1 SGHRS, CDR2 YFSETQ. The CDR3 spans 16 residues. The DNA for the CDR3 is TGCGCCAGCAGCCTTATAAGCCCAGCTGGGGCCAACGTCCTGACTTTC. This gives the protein CASSLISPAGANVLTF.

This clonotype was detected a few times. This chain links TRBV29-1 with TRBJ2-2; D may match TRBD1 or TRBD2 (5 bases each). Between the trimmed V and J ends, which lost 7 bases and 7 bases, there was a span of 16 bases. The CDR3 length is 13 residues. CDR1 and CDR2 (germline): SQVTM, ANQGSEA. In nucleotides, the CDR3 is TGCAGCGGGGCCGGGACCTCCGGCGGGGAGCTGTTTTTT. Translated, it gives CSGAGTSGGELFF.

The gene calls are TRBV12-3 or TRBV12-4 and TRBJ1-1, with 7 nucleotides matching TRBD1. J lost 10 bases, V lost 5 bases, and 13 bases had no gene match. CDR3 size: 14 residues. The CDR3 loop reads CASSNTGAPLGAFF. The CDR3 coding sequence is TGTGCCAGCAGTAACACAGGGGCCCCATTGGGAGCTTTCTTT.

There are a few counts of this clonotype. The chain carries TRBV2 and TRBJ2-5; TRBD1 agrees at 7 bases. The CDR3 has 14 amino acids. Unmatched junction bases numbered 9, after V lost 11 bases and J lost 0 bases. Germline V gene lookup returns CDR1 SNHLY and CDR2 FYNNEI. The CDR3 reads CAAAGTVYQETQYF. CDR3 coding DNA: TGTGCCGCGGCCGGGACAGTTTACCAAGAGACCCAGTACTTC.

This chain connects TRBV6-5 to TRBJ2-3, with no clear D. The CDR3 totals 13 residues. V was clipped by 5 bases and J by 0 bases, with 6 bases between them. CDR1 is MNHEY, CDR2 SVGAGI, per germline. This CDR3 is CASSDYSTDTQYF. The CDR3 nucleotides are TGTGCCAGCAGTGATTACAGCACAGATACGCAGTATTTT.

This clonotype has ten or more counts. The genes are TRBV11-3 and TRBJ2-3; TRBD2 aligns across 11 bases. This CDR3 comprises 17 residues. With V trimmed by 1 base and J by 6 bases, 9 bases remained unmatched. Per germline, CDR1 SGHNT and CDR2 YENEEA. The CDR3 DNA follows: TGTGCCAGCAGCTTAGGGGCGACTAGCGGGATGGGGGATACGCAGTATTTT. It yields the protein CASSLGATSGMGDTQYF. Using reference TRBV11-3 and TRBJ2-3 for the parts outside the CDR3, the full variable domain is EAGVVQSPRYKIIEKKQPVAFWCNPISGHNTLYWYLQNLGQGPELLIRYENEEAVDDSQLPKDRFSAERLKGVDSTLKIQPAELGDSAVYLCASSLGATSGMGDTQYFGPGTRLTVL.

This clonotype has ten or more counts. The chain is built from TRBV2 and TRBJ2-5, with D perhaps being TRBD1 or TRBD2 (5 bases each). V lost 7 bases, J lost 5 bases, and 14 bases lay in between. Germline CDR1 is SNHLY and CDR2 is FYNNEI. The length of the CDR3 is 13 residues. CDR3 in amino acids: CASIGAYVETQYF. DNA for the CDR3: TGTGCCAGCATCGGGGCTTACGTTGAGACCCAGTACTTC.

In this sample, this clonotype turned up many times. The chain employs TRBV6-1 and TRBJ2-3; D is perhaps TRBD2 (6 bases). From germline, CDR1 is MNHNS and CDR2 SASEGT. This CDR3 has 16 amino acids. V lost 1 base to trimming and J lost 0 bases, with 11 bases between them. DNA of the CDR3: TGTGCCAGCAGTGAAGGAATAGCGGCCAGCACAGATACGCAGTATTTT. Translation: CASSEGIAASTDTQYF.

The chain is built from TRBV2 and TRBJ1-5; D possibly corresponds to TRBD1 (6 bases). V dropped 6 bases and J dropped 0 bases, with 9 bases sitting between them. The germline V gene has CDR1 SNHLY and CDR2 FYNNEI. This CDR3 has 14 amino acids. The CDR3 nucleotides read TGTGCCAGCAGACAGGGTCTTAGCAATCAGCCCCAGCATTTT. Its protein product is CASRQGLSNQPQHF.

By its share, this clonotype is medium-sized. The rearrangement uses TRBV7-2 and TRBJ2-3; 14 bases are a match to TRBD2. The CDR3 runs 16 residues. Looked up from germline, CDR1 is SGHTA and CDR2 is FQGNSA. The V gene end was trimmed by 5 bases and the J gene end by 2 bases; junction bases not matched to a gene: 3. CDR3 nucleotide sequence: TGTGCCAGCAGCACGACTAGCGGGGGGGCCACAGATACGCAGTATTTT. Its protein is CASSTTSGGATDTQYF. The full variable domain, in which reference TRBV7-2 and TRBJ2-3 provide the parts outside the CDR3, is GAGVSQSPSNKVTEKGKDVELRCDPISGHTALYWYRQSLGQGLEFLIYFQGNSAPDKSGLPSDRFSAERTGGSVSTLTIQRTQQEDSAVYLCASSTTSGGATDTQYFGPGTRLTVL.

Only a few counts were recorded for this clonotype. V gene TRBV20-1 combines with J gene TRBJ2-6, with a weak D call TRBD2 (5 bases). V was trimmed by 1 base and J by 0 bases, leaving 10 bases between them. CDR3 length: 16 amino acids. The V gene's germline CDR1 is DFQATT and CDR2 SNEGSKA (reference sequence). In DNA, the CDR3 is TGCAGTGCTAGAGTAGGAGGTAGCTCTGGGGCCAACGTCCTGACTTTC. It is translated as CSARVGGSSGANVLTF.

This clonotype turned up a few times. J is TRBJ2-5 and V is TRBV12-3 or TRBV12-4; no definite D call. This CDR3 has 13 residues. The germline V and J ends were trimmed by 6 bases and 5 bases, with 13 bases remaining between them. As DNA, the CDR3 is TGTGCCAGCAGCACCGGAGCACGCGAGACCCAGTACTTC. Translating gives CASSTGARETQYF.

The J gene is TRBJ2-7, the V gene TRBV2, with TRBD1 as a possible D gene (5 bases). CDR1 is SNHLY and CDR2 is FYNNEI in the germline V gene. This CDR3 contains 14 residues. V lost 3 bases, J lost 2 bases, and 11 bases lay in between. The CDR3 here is CASSEDTLTYEQYF. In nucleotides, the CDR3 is TGTGCCAGCAGTGAGGACACCTTAACCTACGAGCAGTACTTC.

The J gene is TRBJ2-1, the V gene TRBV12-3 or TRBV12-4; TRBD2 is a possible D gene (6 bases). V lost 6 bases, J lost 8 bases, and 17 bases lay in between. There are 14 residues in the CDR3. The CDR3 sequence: CASRPPGVIHEQFF. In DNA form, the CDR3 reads TGTGCCAGCAGGCCTCCGGGGGTTATCCATGAGCAGTTCTTC.

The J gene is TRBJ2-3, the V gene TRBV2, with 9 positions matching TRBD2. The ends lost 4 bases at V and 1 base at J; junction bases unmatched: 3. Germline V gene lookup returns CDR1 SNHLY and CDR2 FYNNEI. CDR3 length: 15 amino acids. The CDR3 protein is CASSGLAVGTDTQYF. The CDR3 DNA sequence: TGTGCCAGCAGTGGACTAGCGGTTGGCACAGATACGCAGTATTTT.

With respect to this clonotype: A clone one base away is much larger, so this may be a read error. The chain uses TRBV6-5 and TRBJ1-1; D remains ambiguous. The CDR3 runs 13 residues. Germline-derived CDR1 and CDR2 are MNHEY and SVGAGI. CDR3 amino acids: CASSLSSNTGAFF. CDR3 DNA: TGTGCCAGCAGTTTGTCCTCGAACACTGGAGCTTTCTTT.

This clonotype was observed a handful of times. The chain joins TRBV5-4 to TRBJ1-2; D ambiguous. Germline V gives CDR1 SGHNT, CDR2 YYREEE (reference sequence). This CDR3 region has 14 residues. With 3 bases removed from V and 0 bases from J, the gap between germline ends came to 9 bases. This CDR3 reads CASSSRGANYGYTF. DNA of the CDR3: TGTGCCAGCAGCTCCCGGGGAGCTAACTATGGCTACACCTTC.

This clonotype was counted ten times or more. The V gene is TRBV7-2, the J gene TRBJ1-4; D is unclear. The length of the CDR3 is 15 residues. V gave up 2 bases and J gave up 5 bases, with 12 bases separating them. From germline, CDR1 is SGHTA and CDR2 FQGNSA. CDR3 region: CASSLFRALNEKLFF. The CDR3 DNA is TGTGCCAGCAGCTTATTTCGGGCCTTGAATGAAAAACTGTTTTTT.

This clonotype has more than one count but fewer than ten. CDR3 in amino acids: CSARDRTVWGREKLFF. The CDR3 nucleotides are TGCAGTGCTAGAGACCGGACAGTCTGGGGGCGAGAAAAACTGTTTTTT. The rearrangement uses TRBV20-1 and TRBJ1-4; D is possibly TRBD1 (6 bases). V lost 0 bases and J 8 bases, leaving 19 bases between the germline ends. CDR1 is DFQATT and CDR2 is SNEGSKA in the germline V gene (reference sequence). The length of the CDR3 is 16 residues.

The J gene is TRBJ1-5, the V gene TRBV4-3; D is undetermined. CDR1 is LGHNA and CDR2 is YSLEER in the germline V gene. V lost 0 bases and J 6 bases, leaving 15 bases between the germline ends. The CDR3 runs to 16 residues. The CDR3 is CASSQELWGLGQPQHF. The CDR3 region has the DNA TGCGCCAGCAGCCAAGAGTTGTGGGGTCTGGGTCAGCCCCAGCATTTT.

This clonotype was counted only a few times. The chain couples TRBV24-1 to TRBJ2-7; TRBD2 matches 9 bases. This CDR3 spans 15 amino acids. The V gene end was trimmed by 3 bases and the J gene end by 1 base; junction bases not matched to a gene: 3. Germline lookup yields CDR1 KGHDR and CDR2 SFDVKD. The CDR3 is CATSDSGGMSYEQYF. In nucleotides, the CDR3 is TGTGCCACCAGTGATAGCGGGGGGATGTCCTACGAGCAGTACTTC.

The CDR3 DNA follows: TGTGCCAGCAGCTTACTCAGCGGGAGTCTAAATACGCAGTATTTT. Protein sequence: CASSLLSGSLNTQYF. The gene calls are TRBV7-2 and TRBJ2-3; 8 bases fit TRBD2. This CDR3 spans 15 amino acids. CDR1 SGHTA and CDR2 FQGNSA come from the germline V gene. The V and J ends lost 2 bases and 7 bases, in that order; junction bases with no gene match: 8.